This entry features one T cell receptor (beta chain) sequence. This specimen comes from a study of blood T cell repertoires in COVID-19. Across the study: The United States, Italy and Spain provided the acute and convalescent COVID-19 samples. The cDNA or gDNA used as material had been derived from T cells, B-cell-depleted T cells, or PBMCs.

This CDR3 contains 12 residues. The germline V gene encodes CDR1 KGHSH and CDR2 LQKENI. The ends were cut back, 3 bases at V and 6 bases at J, with 9 bases in the middle. Authors' analysis steps: Amplification from reference gene primers served as the basis for estimated nucleated cell counts. The assay was immunoSEQ multiplex PCR, and TCRdb's table has in-frame clones only and misses some. The V and J calls and the clone size are those of that table, but D and trimming were determined from the DNA. The sample has 35,000 to 50,000 clones, about four fifths seen once; the top ten hold roughly 4.4%. Material: peripheral blood. This sequence joins TRBV18 and TRBJ2-7, with D maybe TRBD2 (5 bases). This TCR was sampled from a woman aged 65 to 85 with acute or convalescent COVID-19. Here the CDR3 reads CASSPSGGEQYF. The CDR3 region has the DNA TGTGCCAGCTCACCGTCTGGAGGCGAGCAGTACTTC. Full variable domain (rest looked up from reference TRBV18 and TRBJ2-7): NAGVMQNPRHLVRRRGQEARLRCSPMKGHSHVYWYRQLPEEGLKFMVYLQKENIIDESGMPKERFSAEFPKEGPSILRIQQVVRGDSAAYFCASSPSGGEQYFGPGTRLTVT.